The 2 T cell receptor beta chains presented below share a single source sample, sequenced in a study of control samples from healthy donors and cancer patients. TCRdb keeps only in-frame clones here, not all; method: immunoSEQ multiplex PCR. The table records 95,000 to 150,000 clones, around 88% of them present only once. The sample was blood. The receptors here all came from a man aged 35 to 55 in good health.

The V gene is TRBV7-2, the J gene TRBJ1-4; 9 positions agree with TRBD1. The CDR3 runs to 14 residues. CDR1 SGHTA and CDR2 FQGNSA come from the germline V gene. Trimming at V came to 4 bases and at J to 10 bases, leaving 7 bases not matched to a gene. DNA of the CDR3: TGTGCCAGCAGCTCCCGGGACAGGGTGGGAAAACTGTTTTTT. This sequence encodes CASSSRDRVGKLFF.

The chain joins TRBV6-4 to TRBJ1-2; the D gene is possibly TRBD1 (6 bases). Germline CDR1 and CDR2: MRHNA and SNTAGT. With 3 bases removed from V and 7 bases from J, the gap between germline ends came to 12 bases. The CDR3 loop spans 13 amino acids. CDR3 loop: CASSDRQGLGYTF. CDR3 sequence (DNA): TGTGCCAGCAGTGATCGGCAGGGGCTTGGCTACACCTTC.